The 18 T cell receptor beta chains presented below share a single source sample, sequenced in a study of early T cells in non-severe SARS-CoV-2 infection. TCRdb called the 5' RACE reads again in MiXCR, with one record for every CDR3 protein. The sample includes some 45,000 distinct CDR3 sequences, about 6% of them seen just once. The input for sequencing was whole blood, taken at baseline. Receptors originate from an adult who was a healthcare worker with PCR-confirmed SARS-CoV-2 infection or an uninfected control (not recorded which).

This clonotype was seen repeatedly, ten times or more. CDR3 protein: CASSPSDRGRGSPLHF. CDR3 DNA: TGTGCCAGCAGTCCTTCGGACAGGGGAAGGGGTTCACCCCTCCACTTT. The rearrangement joins TRBV3-1 to TRBJ1-6, with TRBD1 matching over 9 bases. The V gene's germline CDR1 is LGHDT and CDR2 YNNKEL (reference sequence). The CDR3 consists of 16 residues. V was pared by 6 bases and J by 9 bases, with 12 bases of the junction left unmatched. The full variable domain, in which reference TRBV3-1 and TRBJ1-6 provide the parts outside the CDR3, is DTAVSQTPKYLVTQMGNDKSIKCEQNLGHDTMYWYKQDSKKFLKIMFSYNNKELIINETVPNRFSPKSPDKAHLNLHINSLELGDSAVYFCASSPSDRGRGSPLHFGNGTRLTVT.

This clonotype was found many times. The rearrangement links TRBV19 to TRBJ1-2; 7 nucleotides agree with TRBD1. From germline, CDR1 is LNHDA and CDR2 SQIVND (reference sequence). With 3 bases clipped from V and 4 bases from J, the junction kept 2 bases outside the gene matches. The CDR3 spans 13 residues. The CDR3: CASSIGDSYGYTF. The CDR3 DNA reads as TGTGCCAGTAGTATCGGGGACAGCTATGGCTACACCTTC.

This clonotype has just a few counts. J is TRBJ1-1 and V is TRBV12-3 or TRBV12-4; D gene uncertain. V dropped 8 bases and J dropped 3 bases, with 10 bases sitting between them. The CDR3 runs to 12 residues. The CDR3 reads CASGSPDTEAFF. The CDR3 DNA sequence: TGTGCCAGCGGATCCCCCGACACTGAAGCTTTCTTT.

This clonotype was observed a handful of times. This chain connects TRBV20-1 to TRBJ2-6, with 8 bases aligning to TRBD1. V trimming: 6 bases; J trimming: 2 bases; junction bases outside the gene matches: 3. CDR1 is DFQATT and CDR2 is SNEGSKA in the germline V gene (reference sequence). The CDR3 is 14 residues long. The DNA for the CDR3 is TGCAGTGCCAAGGGACAGGCTGGGGCCAACGTCCTGACTTTC. It codes for CSAKGQAGANVLTF.

This clonotype was detected many times. This chain links TRBV19 with TRBJ2-1; no clear D. Germline-derived CDR1 and CDR2 are LNHDA and SQIVND (reference sequence). V was pared by 1 base and J by 6 bases, with 10 bases between. This CDR3 contains 14 residues. The CDR3 is CASSIVQWSNEQFF. The CDR3 coding sequence is TGTGCCAGTAGTATAGTACAGTGGTCCAATGAGCAGTTCTTC.

In its sample, this clonotype was seen a few times. The chain has TRBV12-3 or TRBV12-4 and TRBJ2-3; TRBD2 aligns across 8 bases. This CDR3 has 15 residues. Trimming cost V 6 bases and J 4 bases; bases outside gene matches: 9. The CDR3 loop reads CASRSPGLVPDTQYF. For the CDR3, the DNA is TGTGCCAGCAGATCCCCGGGACTAGTACCAGATACGCAGTATTTT.

This sequence joins TRBV9 and TRBJ2-2; no reliable D call. Trimming pared 2 bases from V and 7 bases from J, leaving 6 bases between. The germline V gene has CDR1 SGDLS and CDR2 YYNGEE. This CDR3 contains 12 residues. The CDR3 DNA reads as TGTGCCAGCAGCGTGGCTGACGGGGAGCTGTTTTTT. Its protein product is CASSVADGELFF.

This clonotype was seen many times. The chain is built from TRBV6-1 and TRBJ1-5; no clear D. Trimming left V 5 bases short and J 2 bases short, with 10 bases between. The CDR3 consists of 14 residues. Germline V CDR1 and CDR2: MNHNS, SASEGT. Here the CDR3 reads CASSTVGGNQPQHF. CDR3 DNA: TGTGCCAGCAGTACGGTGGGTGGCAATCAGCCCCAGCATTTT.

This clonotype appeared a few times. The genes are TRBV5-1 and TRBJ2-7; TRBD2 matches 10 bases. The CDR3 length is 14 residues. With 5 bases clipped from V and 3 bases from J, the junction kept 5 bases outside the gene matches. CDR1 and CDR2 (germline): SGHRS, YFSETQ. In DNA, the CDR3 is TGCGCCAGCAGGTTAGCGGGGGGAGGCTACGAGCAGTACTTC. It encodes CASRLAGGGYEQYF.

This clonotype came up many times. This rearrangement joins TRBV30 to TRBJ2-5, with 15 bases lining up with TRBD2. This CDR3 has 15 amino acids. In germline, CDR1 is GTSNPN, CDR2 SVGIG (reference sequence). With V trimmed by 3 bases and J by 7 bases, 6 bases remained unmatched. The CDR3, as DNA: TGTGCCTGGAGCCTCGGGACTAGCGGGGGGTGGACCCAGTACTTC. Protein product: CAWSLGTSGGWTQYF.

This clonotype was seen ten or more times. The chain links TRBV10-2 to TRBJ2-1, with D possibly being TRBD1 or TRBD2 (5 bases each). CDR1 is WSHSY, CDR2 SAAADI, per germline. Trimming took off 8 bases at V and 2 bases at J, with 10 bases between the two ends. This CDR3 spans 13 amino acids. CDR3 sequence: CASSQGPYNEQFF. CDR3 bases: TGCGCCAGCTCTCAGGGACCCTACAATGAGCAGTTCTTC.

This clonotype was seen ten or more times. The rearrangement uses TRBV20-1 and TRBJ1-5; the match to TRBD1 covers 9 bases. Trimming took 3 bases from V and 6 from J; bases not matched to a gene: 6. Germline V gene lookup returns CDR1 DFQATT and CDR2 SNEGSKA (reference sequence). The CDR3 consists of 14 residues. As DNA, the CDR3 is TGCAGTGCTAGGGCCGGGACAGGGTCTCAGCCCCAGCATTTT. Translation gives CSARAGTGSQPQHF.

Only a few counts were recorded for this clonotype. A junction boundary mismatches the germline segment, possibly from a read error. The genes are TRBV5-4 and TRBJ2-2, with D perhaps matching TRBD1 (6 bases). This CDR3 region has 17 residues. CDR1 is SGHNT and CDR2 is YYREEE in the germline V gene (reference sequence). CDR3 protein: CASSLGNRVLNSGELFF. CDR3 nucleotides: TGTGCCAGCAGCTTGGGGAACAGGGTCCTGAACAGCGGGGAGCTGTTTTTT. The complete variable domain, with remaining parts taken from reference TRBV5-4 and TRBJ2-2, reads ETGVTQSPTHLIKTRGQQVTLRCSSQSGHNTVSWYQQALGQGPQFIFQYYREEENGRGNFPPRFSGLQFPNYSSELNVNALELDDSALYLCASSLGNRVLNSGELFFGEGSRLTVL.

J is TRBJ1-4 and V is TRBV7-9; no firm D call. Trimming pared 5 bases from V and 8 bases from J, leaving 15 bases between. CDR3 length equals 14 residues. CDR1 SEHNR and CDR2 FQNEAQ come from the germline V gene (reference sequence). In DNA form, the CDR3 reads TGTGCCAGCAGCATCGGCTTGAGTGGCGAAAAACTGTTTTTT. It is translated as CASSIGLSGEKLFF.

Ten or more counts support this clonotype. The V and J genes are TRBV5-1 and TRBJ2-1; unclear D gene. This CDR3 is built from 13 residues. Germline-derived CDR1 and CDR2 are SGHRS and YFSETQ. V was cut by 1 base and J by 5 bases, with 7 bases left in between. CDR3 DNA: TGCGCCAGCAGCTTGTGGGCAGACAATGAGCAGTTCTTC. Protein product: CASSLWADNEQFF. The whole variable domain, remainder taken from reference TRBV5-1 and TRBJ2-1, is KAGVTQTPRYLIKTRGQQVTLSCSPISGHRSVSWYQQTPGQGLQFLFEYFSETQRNKGNFPGRFSGRQFSNSRSEMNVSTLELGDSALYLCASSLWADNEQFFGPGTRLTVL.

By frequency in the sample, this clonotype is medium-sized (0.01 to 0.1%). This sequence joins TRBV28 and TRBJ1-5, with 7 bases lining up with TRBD1. The length of the CDR3 is 16 residues. The V gene's germline CDR1 is MDHEN and CDR2 SYDVKM. V shed 2 bases and J 5 bases; nucleotides not matched to a gene: 9. CDR3 loop: CASSLPLTGTDQPQHF. The CDR3 DNA reads as TGTGCCAGCAGTTTACCCCTGACAGGGACGGATCAGCCCCAGCATTTT.

The table lists this clonotype with many counts. V gene TRBV9 combines with J gene TRBJ2-7; D is unresolved. The CDR3 loop spans 12 amino acids. Trimming left V 4 bases short and J 3 bases short, with 8 bases between. Germline assignment: CDR1 SGDLS and CDR2 YYNGEE. The CDR3 bases are TGTGCCAGCAGCCCGACGGGCTACGAGCAGTACTTC. Translation: CASSPTGYEQYF.

This clonotype was observed a few times. This rearrangement joins TRBV4-1 to TRBJ1-3, with 7 bases fitting TRBD1. CDR3 length: 16 amino acids. J was trimmed by 0 bases and V by 1 base; bases with no gene match: 3. Germline CDR1 MGHRA, CDR2 YSYEKL. CDR3 amino acids: CASSQGDSFSGNTIYF. The DNA of the CDR3 is TGCGCCAGCAGCCAAGGGGACAGTTTCTCTGGAAACACCATATATTTT.